This TCR beta chain was captured by sequencing in a study of Ad26.COV2.S vaccination and SARS-CoV-2 variants. Study outcomes and limitations: Participants in the vaccine arm had higher spike-specific TCR breadth; placebo recipients had lower.

In regard to this clone: Its matching antigen is unknown.

The V gene's germline CDR1 is MDHEN and CDR2 SYDVKM. The CDR3 has 10 residues. Trimming left V 7 bases short and J 7 bases short, with 5 bases between. Clones were sequenced by immunoSEQ multiplex PCR, and TCRdb holds only the in-frame ones, with some missing. The table has roughly 140,000 clones, roughly 90% seen once. The source material was peripheral blood, sampled after recovery from COVID-19. The chain recombines TRBV28 with TRBJ1-5, with D uncertain. This TCR derives from a human donor who had recovered from COVID-19. The CDR3 spells CASNHQPQHF. In nucleotides, the CDR3 is TGTGCCAGCAACCACCAGCCCCAGCATTTT.